Below, one T cell receptor beta chain is given with its context. The antigen is not known. Trimming removed 8 bases from V and 5 bases from J, with 19 bases in between. The CDR3 covers 16 residues. Germline V gives CDR1 MDHEN, CDR2 SYDVKM. This entry belongs to a study of shared clonotypes between healthy human individuals. Study conclusions and caveats: The study found lower generation probabilities in non-shared clonotypes than in those shared by all four donors.

The DNA input per sorted-subset replicate PCR was around 200 ng, corresponding to 25,000 to 35,000 T cell genomes. The repertoire was sequenced with immunoSEQ multiplex PCR; TCRdb's copy has only in-frame clones and lacks some. The table lists some 1,100,000 clones, 70% to 80% of them singletons. The rearrangement links TRBV28 to TRBJ1-6; D unclear. The TCR was taken from a man aged 18-30 years in good health. Some clones in this sample may be carry-over from other donors' samples. The sample was memory CD4+ T cells from PBMCs. Subset denoted: CD45RA-negative fraction. The CDR3, as DNA: TGTGCCAGCCCCGTATGGATAGTTGTGAATAATTCACCCCTCCACTTT. As protein: CASPVWIVVNNSPLHF.